Sequencing of this TCR beta chain was carried out in a study of human T cells and chemical hapten exposure. Time point in this sample: patch test 2, 6 weeks after DPC sensitization. Sample treatment: therapeutic diphenylcyclopropenone sensitization with weekly scalp DPC. This clonotype was detected many times. Antigen unknown. In the library, unique molecular identifiers were attached to individual cDNA molecules. TCRdb redid the calling of the RACE reads with MiXCR, one entry per CDR3 protein. The sample contains about 82,000 distinct CDR3 sequences, 5% to 8.5% of which appear only once. CDR3 length equals 17 residues. Germline CDR1 SGDLS, CDR2 YYNGEE. V was shortened by 0 bases and J by 0 bases, with 14 bases between the two germline ends. Study findings and constraints: Expanded TCRs clustered into significantly more large CDR3 similarity groups than controls, the analysis revealed.

V usage is TRBV9 and J usage is TRBJ2-3, with no clear D. The starting material was whole blood, obtained in connection with sensitization to the hapten diphenylcyclopropenone (DPC). This clonotype was sampled from a woman between 25 and 40 years old with alopecia areata. Some clones in this sample may be carry-over from other donors' samples. The CDR3 here is CASSVGIAGLSTDTQYF. Written as DNA, the CDR3 is TGTGCCAGCAGCGTAGGGATAGCTGGGTTGAGCACAGATACGCAGTATTTT.